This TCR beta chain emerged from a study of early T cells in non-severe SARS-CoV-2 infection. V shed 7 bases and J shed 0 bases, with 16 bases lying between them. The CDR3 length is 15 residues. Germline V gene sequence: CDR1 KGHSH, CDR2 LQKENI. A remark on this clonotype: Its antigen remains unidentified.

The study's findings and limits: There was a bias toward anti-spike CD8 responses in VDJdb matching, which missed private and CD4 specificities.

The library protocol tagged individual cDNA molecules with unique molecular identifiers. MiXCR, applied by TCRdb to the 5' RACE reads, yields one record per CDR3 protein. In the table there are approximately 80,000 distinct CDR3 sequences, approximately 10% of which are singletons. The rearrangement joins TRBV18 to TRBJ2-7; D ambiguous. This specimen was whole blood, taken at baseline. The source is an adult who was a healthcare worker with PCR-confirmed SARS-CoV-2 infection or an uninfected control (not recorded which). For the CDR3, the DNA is TGTGCCAGCTGCCCCGGGCCGGACGACTCCTACGAGCAGTACTTC. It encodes CASCPGPDDSYEQYF.